This entry is about one TCR beta chain. This entry belongs to a study of Graves' ophthalmopathy and Graves' hyperthyroidism. J was trimmed by 3 bases and V by 0 bases; bases with no gene match: 7. The CDR3 loop spans 15 amino acids. Germline lookup yields CDR1 DFQATT and CDR2 SNEGSKA (reference sequence). RNA transcripts served as template for amplifying TCR beta CDR3 sequences. The first round was an RT-PCR with HTBI primers, and the second round was a multiplex PCR. One entry per CDR3 protein, called by TCRdb with MiXCR from the multiplex PCR reads. The table records roughly 300,000 distinct CDR3 sequences, roughly 15% of them present only once.

The sample consisted of peripheral blood. The clonotype was recovered from an adult man with Graves' ophthalmopathy. This chain joins TRBV20-1 and TRBJ2-5; the match to TRBD2 covers 7 bases. The CDR3 nucleotides are TGCAGTGCTAGAGATCCTAGCGGCAGAGAAGAGACCCAGTACTTC. Its protein product is CSARDPSGREETQYF.